This T cell receptor beta chain came from a study of early T cells in non-severe SARS-CoV-2 infection. Study as a whole: Bulk RNA from unsorted whole blood was sequenced; chains were unpaired.

Study-level results: A preference for anti-spike CD8 responses marked VDJdb matching, which missed private and CD4 specificities.

The ends were cut back, 6 bases at V and 10 bases at J, with 16 bases in the middle. CDR1 and CDR2 (germline): SNHLY, FYNNEI. The CDR3 sequence is 13 residues long. The TCR library protocol attached unique molecular identifiers to the individual cDNA molecules. TCRdb analysed the 5' RACE reads with MiXCR anew, one entry per CDR3 protein. The sample records 80,000 to 95,000 distinct CDR3 sequences, roughly 13% being singletons. This clonotype was detected many times. The antigen remains unidentified. Sequenced sample: whole blood. This chain joins TRBV2 and TRBJ2-1; a weak D match, TRBD2 (6 bases). This TCR was recovered from an adult who was a healthcare worker with PCR-confirmed SARS-CoV-2 infection or an uninfected control (not recorded which). Here the CDR3 reads CASSGGELLEQFF. The CDR3 DNA reads TGTGCCAGCAGCGGAGGGGAACTTCTAGAGCAGTTCTTC.